A selection of T cell receptor beta chains follows, all from one sample in a study of tumor-infiltrating lymphocytes in primary liver carcinoma. Each CDR3 protein gets one entry after TCRdb re-called the multiplex PCR reads with MiXCR. The sample comprises approximately 110,000 distinct CDR3 sequences, approximately 78% of which are singletons, and about a fifth rests with the top ten. Input material: liver tumor tissue from sampling region 3. The receptors stem from a man aged 40-55 years with primary liver carcinoma and hepatitis B virus infection. CDR3s include the opening cysteine and the closing phenylalanine or tryptophan. The order of the fields is J gene, V gene, CDR3 protein.

J gene: TRBJ2-2
V gene: TRBV11-2
CDR3 protein: CGSSLVTSGGTGELFF

J gene: TRBJ2-5
V gene: TRBV4-1
CDR3 protein: CASSPEDRDYETQYF

J gene: TRBJ2-3
V gene: TRBV11-1
CDR3 protein: CARSFEGSSVGVRRDTQYF

J gene: TRBJ2-7
V gene: TRBV5-4
CDR3 protein: CASSSHYKQYF

J gene: TRBJ1-2
V gene: TRBV11-2
CDR3 protein: CASSLSGLYGYTF

J gene: TRBJ2-3
V gene: TRBV11-2
CDR3 protein: CASSHPGRADAQYF

J gene: TRBJ2-1
V gene: TRBV6-2/TRBV6-3
CDR3 protein: CASSKYSGNYNEQFF

J gene: TRBJ2-1
V gene: TRBV4-1
CDR3 protein: CASSPHSGTHNEQFF

J gene: TRBJ1-6
V gene: TRBV14
CDR3 protein: CASSHSWENSPIHF

J gene: TRBJ2-5
V gene: TRBV2
CDR3 protein: CASSTDGRGETQYF

J gene: TRBJ1-2
V gene: TRBV5-1
CDR3 protein: CASSLLSDYGYTF

J gene: TRBJ2-2
V gene: TRBV30
CDR3 protein: CAFGTLNTGELFF

J gene: TRBJ2-1
V gene: TRBV24-1
CDR3 protein: CTTSDPRGQGQFF

J gene: TRBJ1-1
V gene: TRBV7-9
CDR3 protein: CASSARTVNTEAFF